The 14 T cell receptor beta chains in this list originate from one sample, sequenced in a study of T cells in Graves' hyperthyroidism and ophthalmopathy (dated by TCRdb to between 2018 and 2021). Receptor libraries were prepared by multiplex PCR. Sequencing took place on an Illumina HiSeq 2000. The TCR beta CDR3 regions were amplified from the RNA transcripts. The first round of RT-PCR for the TCR CDR3 was performed with the HTBI primer set and the Qiagen OneStep RT-PCR kit. TCRdb ran its own pipeline on the public reads, namely fastp trimming at Q25 and MiXCR clone calling, and kept in-frame beta chains. Every distinct CDR3 protein forms one entry, paired with its most common genes and DNA. This sample comprises fewer than 400,000 distinct CDR3 sequences, more than 12% of them detected only once. 25% to 30% of the sample belongs to the ten largest clones. The source material was blood. These receptors all come from a man aged 45 to 65 with Graves' ophthalmopathy.

This clonotype turned up a few times. A much more abundant neighbour one base away suggests this may be a read error. The chain is built from TRBV25-1 and TRBJ1-1; 8 bases line up with TRBD1. This CDR3 contains 14 residues. CDR1 and CDR2 (germline): MGHDK, SYGVNS. The J segment lost 2 bases and the V segment lost 4 bases, leaving 3 bases of the junction unmatched. This CDR3 is CASSVQGGNTEAFF. The CDR3 DNA reads TGTGCCAGCAGTGTACAGGGGGGAAACACTGAAGCTTTCTTT.

This clonotype was seen only a few times. The V and J genes are TRBV20-1 and TRBJ1-5; 7 positions match TRBD1. The CDR3 covers 13 residues. Losses at the gene ends were 7 bases for V and 0 bases for J; bases not matched to a gene: 3. Germline V gene data show CDR1 as DFQATT and CDR2 as SNEGSKA (reference sequence). The CDR3 region is CSGGTDSNQPQHF. The DNA of the CDR3 is TGCAGTGGCGGGACAGATAGCAATCAGCCCCAGCATTTT.

This clonotype was recorded many times. The gene calls are TRBV11-2 and TRBJ1-5, with D possibly being TRBD1 (5 bases). This CDR3 has 15 amino acids. Trimming removed 1 base from V and 4 bases from J, with 11 bases in between. Germline V CDR1 and CDR2: SGHAT, FQNNGV. In nucleotides, the CDR3 is TGTGCCAGCAGCTTAGGACGACAGTCAAATCAGCCCCAGCATTTT. This encodes CASSLGRQSNQPQHF.

This clonotype has only a few counts. A junction boundary mismatches the germline segment, possibly from a read error. The chain couples TRBV3-1 to TRBJ2-6, with TRBD2 matching 12 bases. This CDR3 region has 20 residues. CDR1 and CDR2 from the germline V gene are LGHDT and YNNKEL (reference sequence). The CDR3 region is CASSQESALAGGYGANVLTF. The CDR3 DNA reads as TGTGCCAGCAGCCAAGAGTCGGCCCTAGCGGGAGGGTATGGGGCCAACGTCCTAACTTTC.

V is TRBV14 and J is TRBJ2-1; 12 bases line up with TRBD2. Germline loops: CDR1 SGHDN, CDR2 FVKESK. V lost 2 bases to trimming and J lost 4 bases; unmatched junction nucleotides: 6. The CDR3 consists of 17 residues. The CDR3 coding sequence is TGTGCCAGCAGCCAACAAGGACTAGCGGGATTTTACAATGAGCAGTTCTTC. This translates into CASSQQGLAGFYNEQFF.

About this clonotype: This may stem from a read error, because a much larger clone lies one nucleotide away. The chain couples TRBV12-3 or TRBV12-4 to TRBJ2-7, with D possibly TRBD1 on 5 matching bases. The CDR3 sequence is 11 residues long. V lost 5 bases and J lost 8, with 10 bases in between. CDR3 residues: CASSQTGKQYF. CDR3 in DNA: TGTGCCAGCAGTCAAACAGGCAAGCAGTACTTC.

This clonotype was detected many times. V gene TRBV30 combines with J gene TRBJ2-7, with 10 bases fitting TRBD1. The CDR3 loop spans 14 amino acids. V lost 5 bases and J lost 2; bases outside the gene matches: 6. The germline CDR1 and CDR2 sequences are GTSNPN and SVGIG (reference sequence). DNA for the CDR3: TGTGCCTGGGGGACAGGGGAATGGGCCTACGAGCAGTACTTC. Its protein product is CAWGTGEWAYEQYF.

The V call is TRBV4-1, the J call TRBJ2-7; 12 nucleotides agree with TRBD2. The CDR3 spans 14 residues. Trimming removed 1 base from V and 5 bases from J; junction bases left unmatched: 0. Germline V gene data show CDR1 as MGHRA and CDR2 as YSYEKL. CDR3 sequence reads: CASSQGTSGNEQYF. The CDR3 coding sequence is TGCGCCAGCAGCCAAGGGACTAGCGGGAACGAGCAGTACTTC.

V usage is TRBV19 and J usage is TRBJ2-1; 9 bases line up with TRBD1. The CDR3 consists of 15 residues. In germline, CDR1 is LNHDA, CDR2 SQIVND (reference sequence). The J segment lost 6 bases and the V segment lost 6 bases, leaving 9 bases of the junction unmatched. The CDR3, as DNA: TGTGCCAGTAGAGATGGGACAGGGTCGGGCAATGAGCAGTTCTTC. Amino acids: CASRDGTGSGNEQFF.

This chain links TRBV2 with TRBJ2-7, with D hard to call. V was shortened by 0 bases and J by 2 bases, with 11 bases between the two germline ends. Germline CDR1 SNHLY, CDR2 FYNNEI. The CDR3 is 15 residues long. Written as DNA, the CDR3 is TGTGCCAGCAGTGAAGCTTTCGGCGGTGCCTACGAGCAGTACTTC. Its translation: CASSEAFGGAYEQYF.

In this sample, this clonotype turned up a few times. The V call is TRBV5-1, the J call TRBJ1-4; 7 bases align to TRBD1. Germline CDR1 and CDR2: SGHRS and YFSETQ. This CDR3 has 14 amino acids. Trimming took 7 bases from V and 8 from J; bases not matched to a gene: 11. The DNA for the CDR3 is TGCGCCAGCGGACGAAACAGGGGTGAAGAAAAACTGTTTTTT. Amino acids: CASGRNRGEEKLFF.

This chain connects TRBV27 to TRBJ2-7; D unresolved. Trimming stripped 3 bases from V and 5 bases from J, with 11 bases between. The CDR3 runs 13 residues. Germline CDR1 MNHEY, CDR2 SMNVEV (reference sequence). CDR3 loop: CASSFYGNDEQYF. CDR3 DNA sequence: TGTGCCAGCAGTTTTTACGGTAACGACGAGCAGTACTTC.

This clonotype was seen at least ten times. V is TRBV30 and J is TRBJ2-2, with unresolved D. Trimming shortened V by 4 bases and J by 0 bases, and 9 bases separated the two germline ends. The CDR3 spans 14 residues. CDR1 and CDR2 (germline): GTSNPN, SVGIG (reference sequence). CDR3 protein: CAWTLRANTGELFF. In nucleotides, the CDR3 is TGTGCCTGGACACTTCGGGCGAACACCGGGGAGCTGTTTTTT.

In this sample, this clonotype turned up many times. The chain links TRBV7-3 to TRBJ2-1; D not certain. Trimming cost V 5 bases and J 5 bases, with 13 bases left between them. Germline V gene sequence: CDR1 SGHTA, CDR2 FQGTGA. This CDR3 contains 14 residues. The CDR3 nucleotides are TGTGCCAGCAGCCGCAATCCACAAGACAATGAGCAGTTCTTC. Protein: CASSRNPQDNEQFF.